This T cell receptor (beta chain) was sequenced in a study of cytomegalovirus exposure and HLA in healthy donors. The overall study: Unique TCRs from HLA-typed donors, approximately 80 million of them, were held in an early data release. Overall study results and limits: In a later analysis, TCR beta V- and J-gene trimming showed a link to a missense DCLRE1C variant. The dataset shows that most TCR sequences were rare, while some public TCRs occurred in many donors. Later analysis showed TCR association rates varying by HLA locus, highest for DRB1 and lowest for HLA-C.

PCR used 60 Vbeta primers and 13 Jbeta primers. Data came from immunoSEQ multiplex PCR; TCRdb stores just in-frame clones and leaves some out. The data show over 90,000 clones, around two thirds seen once. Per the germline V gene, CDR1 is SQVTM and CDR2 is ANQGSEA. The CDR3 consists of 13 residues. Trimming took off 7 bases at V and 3 bases at J, with 16 bases between the two ends. Details on this clone: Its antigen is not identified.

The specimen was PBMCs. The clonotype comes from a woman aged 45-60 years in good health and CMV-seronegative. The rearrangement links TRBV29-1 to TRBJ2-7; weak D call: TRBD2 (5 bases). Here the CDR3 DNA reads TGCAGCGGCGCACGGGGTTACGGCTACGAGCAGTACTTC. Protein product: CSGARGYGYEQYF.